This passage covers 18 T cell receptor beta chains from one sample sequenced in a study of cytomegalovirus exposure and HLA in healthy donors. TCRdb keeps only in-frame clones here, not all; method: immunoSEQ multiplex PCR. Among roughly 200,000 clones, roughly 86% were seen once, and the ten largest hold 6% to 8%. The source material was PBMCs. All receptors come from a man younger than 45 in good health and CMV-seropositive.

This chain uses TRBV6-4 with TRBJ2-1, with D hard to call. Trimming took off 0 bases at V and 4 bases at J, with 4 bases between the two ends. In germline, CDR1 is MRHNA, CDR2 SNTAGT. There are 13 residues in the CDR3. The CDR3 nucleotides are TGTGCCAGCAGTGACTCCCGGTACAATGAGCAGTTCTTC. Its protein is CASSDSRYNEQFF.

This clone was counted once. This chain links TRBV7-3 with TRBJ1-1; perhaps TRBD1 as D (5 bases). The CDR3 contains 14 residues. V lost 6 bases, J lost 4 bases, and 15 bases lay in between. Germline CDR1 and CDR2: SGHTA and FQGTGA. The CDR3 nucleotides are TGTGCCAGCAGTCCTACGGGGGTAGGCACTGAAGCTTTCTTT. Translated, it gives CASSPTGVGTEAFF. The complete variable domain, with remaining parts taken from reference TRBV7-3 and TRBJ1-1, reads GAGVSQTPSNKVTEKGKYVELRCDPISGHTALYWYRQSLGQGPEFLIYFQGTGAADDSGLPNDRFFAVRPEGSVSTLKIQRTERGDSAVYLCASSPTGVGTEAFFGQGTRLTVV.

The V and J genes are TRBV2 and TRBJ1-2, with D possibly matching TRBD1 (6 bases). Germline V gene data show CDR1 as SNHLY and CDR2 as FYNNEI. V lost 5 bases and J 4 bases, leaving 17 bases between the germline ends. The CDR3 extends over 15 amino acids. The CDR3 spells CASSWEQGVGYGYTF. In DNA form, the CDR3 reads TGTGCCAGCAGTTGGGAACAGGGAGTAGGCTATGGCTACACCTTC.

This clone was found a few times. The V and J genes are TRBV2 and TRBJ2-3, with D possibly matching TRBD2 (5 bases). Germline V gene lookup returns CDR1 SNHLY and CDR2 FYNNEI. V was shortened by 6 bases and J by 3 bases, with 13 bases between the two germline ends. The CDR3 contains 14 residues. CDR3 coding DNA: TGTGCCAGCAGAAGGTCGGGGTTGACAGATACGCAGTATTTT. Protein: CASRRSGLTDTQYF.

The genes are TRBV5-4 and TRBJ2-3; 9 bases are shared with TRBD2. CDR1 is SGHNT and CDR2 is YYREEE in the germline V gene (reference sequence). The junction had 6 bases not matched to a gene; V was cut back by 4 bases and J by 0 bases. This CDR3 comprises 16 residues. CDR3 sequence (DNA): TGTGCCAGCAGCCTCGATCTAGCGGGGAGCACAGATACGCAGTATTTT. Translating it yields CASSLDLAGSTDTQYF.

The V and J genes are TRBV7-9 and TRBJ1-1; D is uncertain. Germline V gene sequence: CDR1 SEHNR, CDR2 FQNEAQ (reference sequence). The CDR3 length is 12 residues. The germline V and J ends were trimmed by 7 bases and 2 bases, with 8 bases remaining between them. CDR3 sequence (DNA): TGTGCCAGCACAAGAATAAACACTGAAGCTTTCTTT. Residues: CASTRINTEAFF. Using reference TRBV7-9 and TRBJ1-1 for the parts outside the CDR3, the full variable domain is DTGVSQNPRHKITKRGQNVTFRCDPISEHNRLYWYRQTLGQGPEFLTYFQNEAQLEKSRLLSDRFSAERPKGSFSTLEIQRTEQGDSAMYLCASTRINTEAFFGQGTRLTVV.

This chain connects TRBV5-4 to TRBJ2-3; 8 nucleotides match TRBD1. The V gene end was trimmed by 4 bases and the J gene end by 2 bases; junction bases not matched to a gene: 6. Germline lookup yields CDR1 SGHNT and CDR2 YYREEE (reference sequence). The CDR3 runs to 15 residues. CDR3 sequence: CASSPATGVTDTQYF. DNA of the CDR3: TGTGCCAGCAGCCCTGCGACAGGGGTCACAGATACGCAGTATTTT.

V is TRBV5-1 and J is TRBJ2-2; TRBD1 is a possible D gene (5 bases). The V gene lost 5 bases and the J gene lost 4 bases, with 12 bases spanning the gap. The germline V gene has CDR1 SGHRS and CDR2 YFSETQ. This CDR3 region has 14 residues. The CDR3 loop is CASSFGHTTGELFF. The CDR3, as DNA: TGCGCCAGCAGTTTTGGACACACCACCGGGGAGCTGTTTTTT. The variable domain in full, with the rest retrieved from reference TRBV5-1 and TRBJ2-2, is KAGVTQTPRYLIKTRGQQVTLSCSPISGHRSVSWYQQTPGQGLQFLFEYFSETQRNKGNFPGRFSGRQFSNSRSEMNVSTLELGDSALYLCASSFGHTTGELFFGEGSRLTVL.

The rearrangement joins TRBV19 to TRBJ1-1; maybe TRBD1 (6 bases). The germline V gene encodes CDR1 LNHDA and CDR2 SQIVND (reference sequence). V was pared by 8 bases and J by 2 bases, with 12 bases between. This CDR3 has 13 residues. CDR3: CASGGQFNTEAFF. The CDR3 DNA reads TGTGCCAGTGGCGGACAGTTTAACACTGAAGCTTTCTTT.

V gene TRBV7-2 combines with J gene TRBJ2-7; 15 bases map to TRBD2. This CDR3 region has 14 residues. Germline V lookup: CDR1 SGHTA, CDR2 FQGNSA. J was trimmed by 7 bases and V by 4 bases; bases with no gene match: 2. DNA for the CDR3: TGTGCCAGCAGCTGGACTAGCGGGAGGGGAGAGCAGTACTTC. Its protein product is CASSWTSGRGEQYF.

The chain couples TRBV7-9 to TRBJ1-1, with TRBD1 identical over 7 bases. Germline V gene lookup returns CDR1 SEHNR and CDR2 FQNEAQ (reference sequence). CDR3 length: 14 amino acids. Trimming removed 5 bases from V and 1 base from J; junction bases left unmatched: 4. CDR3 nucleotides: TGTGCCAGCAGCGTCCGGACAGGGAACACTGAAGCTTTCTTT. The encoded protein is CASSVRTGNTEAFF.

The chain recombines TRBV9 with TRBJ1-2; D ambiguous. CDR3 length equals 14 residues. CDR1 and CDR2 from the germline V gene are SGDLS and YYNGEE. Trimming cost V 4 bases and J 7 bases, with 17 bases left between them. Written as DNA, the CDR3 is TGTGCCAGCAGCAAGGTTGGGTCCACGGGTGGCTACACCTTC. Translating it yields CASSKVGSTGGYTF.

The rearrangement uses TRBV9 and TRBJ1-6; 7 bases are a match to TRBD1. Germline loops: CDR1 SGDLS, CDR2 YYNGEE. V lost 0 bases and J lost 7; bases outside the gene matches: 4. This CDR3 spans 15 amino acids. The CDR3 sequence is CASSVEGTANSPLHF. The CDR3 DNA sequence: TGTGCCAGCAGCGTAGAAGGGACAGCAAATTCACCCCTCCACTTT.

The chain has TRBV2 and TRBJ1-1; possible D gene TRBD1, 5 bases. This CDR3 has 13 residues. Per germline, CDR1 SNHLY and CDR2 FYNNEI. V shed 6 bases and J shed 1 base, with 9 bases lying between them. CDR3: CASSTGWNTEAFF. The CDR3 DNA reads TGTGCCAGCAGCACAGGATGGAACACTGAAGCTTTCTTT.

The rearrangement links TRBV7-3 to TRBJ2-3; D is possibly TRBD1 (5 bases). Trimming removed 5 bases from V and 7 bases from J, with 10 bases in between. CDR3 size: 12 residues. CDR1 and CDR2 from the germline V gene are SGHTA and FQGTGA. DNA of the CDR3: TGTGCCAGCAGCACGGACATGCATACGCAGTATTTT. This sequence encodes CASSTDMHTQYF.

The rearrangement links TRBV27 to TRBJ1-1; no clear D. The CDR3 sequence is 15 residues long. Germline CDR1 reads MNHEY; CDR2 reads SMNVEV (reference sequence). Trimming stripped 2 bases from V and 1 base from J, with 11 bases between. The CDR3 sequence: CASSLRWVSNTEAFF. DNA of the CDR3: TGTGCCAGCAGTTTACGGTGGGTCTCGAACACTGAAGCTTTCTTT.

The DNA for the CDR3 is TGTGCCAGCAGCTTAGGTGTGAATCAGCCCCAGCATTTT. Its translation: CASSLGVNQPQHF. V usage is TRBV11-2 and J usage is TRBJ1-5; no reliable D call. Germline V gene sequence: CDR1 SGHAT, CDR2 FQNNGV. This CDR3 is built from 13 residues. Deletions cut 1 base from V and 4 bases from J, with 5 bases between.

This chain uses TRBV27 with TRBJ2-1, with 11 bases identical to TRBD1. V was pared by 8 bases and J by 8 bases, with 11 bases of the junction left unmatched. The germline V gene encodes CDR1 MNHEY and CDR2 SMNVEV (reference sequence). The CDR3 loop spans 15 amino acids. The CDR3 protein is CASARRDRGSYEQFF. Written as DNA, the CDR3 is TGTGCCAGCGCCCGCCGGGACAGGGGGTCCTATGAGCAGTTCTTC.